What follows describes a single TCR beta chain. Its specificity is not known. The data were obtained in a study of blood T cells in healthy people across ages. Study observations and caveats: Age brought a roughly linear fall in TCR beta diversity measured per million T cells. More naive CD4+ cells and higher diversity were found in long-lived than in aged donors.

This CDR3 spans 15 amino acids. V lost 3 bases to trimming and J lost 9 bases; unmatched junction nucleotides: 6. Germline CDR1 ENHRY, CDR2 SYGVKD. A second PCR of roughly 7 to 11 cycles used a sample-barcoded 5' primer and a J-beta primer mix. TCRdb re-called the 5' RACE reads through MiXCR, storing one row per CDR3 protein. The sample has some 670,000 distinct CDR3 sequences; roughly half are singletons. Sequencing input: blood. The sequence was collected from a woman aged 80 or over in good health. The rearrangement joins TRBV10-3 to TRBJ2-1, with 12 bases aligning to TRBD2. CDR3 sequence (DNA): TGTGCCATCAGTGAATCTAGCGGGAGGGCCGGTGAGCAGTTCTTC. This gives the protein CAISESSGRAGEQFF.